The present entry profiles one TCR beta chain with its context. TCRdb keeps only in-frame clones here, not all; method: immunoSEQ multiplex PCR. The data show fewer than 1.6 million clones, around 98.5% seen once. The data were taken from a study of shared clonotypes between healthy human individuals. The CDR3 extends over 16 amino acids. V was clipped by 0 bases and J by 4 bases, with 16 bases between them. In germline, CDR1 is SGHRS, CDR2 YFSETQ. The rearrangement links TRBV5-1 to TRBJ2-5, with a tentative D call TRBD1 (6 bases). Sequencing was done on a sample of naive CD4+ T cells sorted from blood. Documented subset: CD45RA+ positively selected. This TCR came from a man aged 25-40 years in good health. DNA of the CDR3: TGCGCCAGCAGCTTGGGTGGGACAAGGGTTGGAGAGACCCAGTACTTC. This encodes CASSLGGTRVGETQYF.